A single sample is the source of the 30 T cell receptor beta chains below, sequenced in a study of T-cell memory formation after mild COVID-19. TCRdb called the 5' RACE reads again in MiXCR, with one record for every CDR3 protein. Of 150,000 to 200,000 distinct CDR3 sequences listed, more than 14% were seen once; the top ten hold 11% to 15%. Material for sequencing was PBMCs or a T cell subset sorted from them (not recorded which). The receptors were gathered from an adult woman who had mild COVID-19 (a few samples of this study predate the infection). Cell type and time point are not known.

This clonotype was observed a few times. The gene calls are TRBV29-1 and TRBJ2-1; D not certain. V lost 6 bases and J lost 3, with 3 bases in between. The CDR3 consists of 10 residues. Germline assignment: CDR1 SQVTM and CDR2 ANQGSEA. The CDR3 region is CSVHYNEQFF. DNA for the CDR3: TGCAGCGTCCACTACAATGAGCAGTTCTTC.

The rearrangement links TRBV5-1 to TRBJ2-1; TRBD1 matches at 10 bases. The length of the CDR3 is 16 residues. V lost 4 bases, J lost 4 bases, and 8 bases stayed unmatched. CDR1 is SGHRS, CDR2 YFSETQ, per germline. Here the CDR3 reads CASSPGQGSFYNEQFF. As DNA, the CDR3 is TGCGCCAGCAGCCCGGGACAGGGGTCCTTTTACAATGAGCAGTTCTTC.

This clonotype occurred many times. The chain couples TRBV5-1 to TRBJ2-4, with 7 bases identical to TRBD1. The V and J ends lost 0 bases and 1 base, in that order; junction bases with no gene match: 7. The CDR3 loop spans 17 amino acids. CDR1 and CDR2 (germline): SGHRS, YFSETQ. In nucleotides, the CDR3 is TGCGCCAGCAGCTTGGGAGGTGGGACAGTCGCCAAAAACATTCAGTACTTC. It is translated as CASSLGGGTVAKNIQYF.

This clonotype was seen a handful of times. V and J are TRBV29-1 and TRBJ2-7; D not resolved. Trimming removed 4 bases at V and 0 bases at J, with 7 bases between. The germline CDR1 and CDR2 sequences are SQVTM and ANQGSEA. The CDR3 runs 12 residues. The CDR3 DNA follows: TGCAGCGTTGCTAGTAACTCCTACGAGCAGTACTTC. As protein: CSVASNSYEQYF.

The rearrangement links TRBV12-3 or TRBV12-4 to TRBJ2-1, with D perhaps matching TRBD2 (5 bases). CDR3 size: 15 residues. Trimming took 6 bases from V and 2 from J, leaving 14 bases between them. CDR3 DNA: TGTGCCAGCAGCCCTCTAGCTGCGACCTACAATGAGCAGTTCTTC. This codes for CASSPLAATYNEQFF.

This clonotype was observed a handful of times. V gene TRBV7-3 combines with J gene TRBJ1-4; D gene uncertain. V gave up 4 bases and J gave up 7 bases, with 10 bases separating them. Germline V gene data show CDR1 as SGHTA and CDR2 as FQGTGA. The CDR3 length is 13 residues. Written as DNA, the CDR3 is TGTGCCAGCAGCTCCTTTGTCGGTGAAAAACTGTTTTTT. It is translated as CASSSFVGEKLFF.

The rearrangement joins TRBV5-1 to TRBJ2-2; D is possibly TRBD1 (6 bases). V was cut by 1 base and J by 1 base, with 11 bases left in between. CDR1 is SGHRS, CDR2 YFSETQ, per germline. This CDR3 is built from 16 residues. The CDR3 DNA is TGCGCCAGCAGCTTGTTTGTGACAGGGAACACCGGGGAGCTGTTTTTT. Protein sequence: CASSLFVTGNTGELFF.

In this sample, this clonotype turned up a few times. The gene calls are TRBV5-1 and TRBJ2-7; 10 bases are a match to TRBD2. The trim removed 2 bases at V and 3 bases at J, leaving 2 bases unmatched. CDR3 size: 14 residues. Germline V CDR1 and CDR2: SGHRS, YFSETQ. CDR3 residues: CASSFTSGDYEQYF. The CDR3 coding sequence is TGCGCCAGCAGCTTCACTAGCGGGGACTACGAGCAGTACTTC.

This clonotype has just a few counts. The rearrangement joins TRBV12-3 or TRBV12-4 to TRBJ2-3; D may be TRBD1 (6 bases). Trimming removed 5 bases at V and 1 base at J, with 13 bases between. The CDR3 extends over 15 amino acids. The CDR3 nucleotides read TGTGCCAGCAGTACGGACAGCGCGGGCACAGATACGCAGTATTTT. Its protein is CASSTDSAGTDTQYF.

The J gene is TRBJ2-2, the V gene TRBV7-9; tentative D call: TRBD1 (6 bases). The CDR3 totals 16 residues. Germline V gene data show CDR1 as SEHNR and CDR2 as FQNEAQ (reference sequence). V lost 5 bases and J 2 bases, leaving 15 bases between the germline ends. The chain's CDR3 is CASSIIHRANTGELFF. The CDR3 region has the DNA TGTGCCAGCAGCATCATCCACAGGGCTAACACCGGGGAGCTGTTTTTT.

In this sample, this clonotype turned up many times. The chain uses TRBV10-3 and TRBJ2-7, with D uncertain. The V end was cut by 8 bases, the J end by 1 base, with 18 bases between. The CDR3 spans 15 residues. From germline, CDR1 is ENHRY and CDR2 SYGVKD. The CDR3 coding sequence is TGTGCCATCGGGGTGGGGTCAGCCCCTTCCTACGAGCAGTACTTC. Protein: CAIGVGSAPSYEQYF.

This clonotype was picked up a small number of times. The chain links TRBV9 to TRBJ1-4, with D possibly TRBD1 on 5 matching bases. V was cut by 2 bases and J by 3 bases, with 11 bases left in between. CDR3 length equals 15 residues. The germline gives CDR1 SGDLS, CDR2 YYNGEE. CDR3 sequence (DNA): TGTGCCAGCAGCGTTAGGGGCCAGCCTAATGAAAAACTGTTTTTT. This translates into CASSVRGQPNEKLFF.

This clonotype appeared a few times. The V call is TRBV7-9, the J call TRBJ1-5; 8 bases are shared with TRBD1. The CDR3 runs 14 residues. CDR1 and CDR2 (germline): SEHNR, FQNEAQ (reference sequence). Trimming took 3 bases from V and 6 from J; bases not matched to a gene: 4. The CDR3 nucleotides read TGTGCCAGCAGCTTCAGTACAGGGGGTCAGCCCCAGCATTTT. Its protein is CASSFSTGGQPQHF.

In its sample, this clonotype was seen a few times. The chain uses TRBV12-3 or TRBV12-4 and TRBJ1-1; perhaps TRBD1 as D (6 bases). Trimming pared 5 bases from V and 1 base from J, leaving 11 bases between. The CDR3 runs 14 residues. The CDR3 DNA is TGTGCCAGCAGTCCCCTGGACAGGAACACTGAAGCTTTCTTT. Translated: CASSPLDRNTEAFF.

Ten or more counts support this clonotype. Written as DNA, the CDR3 is TGCGCCAGCAGCCGATTCGCACCGGGACTAGCGGGCCGTAGCTCCTACGAGCAGTACTTC. This sequence encodes CASSRFAPGLAGRSSYEQYF. V and J are TRBV4-1 and TRBJ2-7; TRBD2 matches 12 bases. Germline V CDR1 and CDR2: MGHRA, YSYEKL. The CDR3 totals 20 residues. J gave up 0 bases and V 4 bases, and 16 bases lay outside the gene matches.

This rearrangement joins TRBV25-1 to TRBJ1-6; no definite D call. CDR3 size: 12 residues. Germline assignment: CDR1 MGHDK and CDR2 SYGVNS. The germline V and J ends were trimmed by 6 bases and 10 bases, with 10 bases remaining between them. The CDR3 sequence is CASRNSGSPLHF. The DNA of the CDR3 is TGTGCCAGCAGGAACAGCGGGTCACCCCTCCACTTT. The full variable domain, with the rest looked up from reference TRBV25-1 and TRBJ1-6, is EADIYQTPRYLVIGTGKKITLECSQTMGHDKMYWYQQDPGMELHLIHYSYGVNSTEKGDLSSESTVSRIRTEHFPLTLESARPSHTSQYLCASRNSGSPLHFGNGTRLTVT.

The chain employs TRBV5-4 and TRBJ2-5, with D possibly matching TRBD1 (5 bases). The CDR3 covers 13 residues. V gave up 2 bases and J gave up 5 bases, with 10 bases separating them. The germline V gene encodes CDR1 SGHNT and CDR2 YYREEE (reference sequence). The CDR3 sequence is CASSFRVEETQYF. Here the CDR3 DNA reads TGTGCCAGCAGCTTCAGGGTAGAGGAGACCCAGTACTTC.

The sample holds a few counts of this clonotype. J is TRBJ2-7 and V is TRBV6-2 or TRBV6-3; D unclear. This CDR3 is 13 amino acids long. Germline CDR1 MNHEY, CDR2 SVGEGT. V was cut by 6 bases and J by 0 bases, with 9 bases left in between. In nucleotides, the CDR3 is TGTGCCAGCAGGGGCTCATACTCCTACGAGCAGTACTTC. It specifies CASRGSYSYEQYF.

This clonotype came up a few times. The gene calls are TRBV29-1 and TRBJ2-3, with D hard to call. Trimming left V 7 bases short and J 3 bases short, with 8 bases between. The CDR3 runs to 11 residues. Looked up from germline, CDR1 is SQVTM and CDR2 is ANQGSEA. CDR3 amino acids: CSALRTDTQYF. CDR3 bases: TGCAGCGCCCTCCGAACAGATACGCAGTATTTT.

This clonotype was seen ten or more times. This sequence joins TRBV7-6 and TRBJ2-3, with D possibly called TRBD1 or TRBD2 (5 bases each). Germline CDR1 is SGHVS and CDR2 is FNYEAQ. The V gene lost 8 bases and the J gene lost 2 bases, with 17 bases spanning the gap. This CDR3 is 15 amino acids long. The CDR3 bases are TGTGCCAGCGGGGGACGGGGTCAGACCACAGATACGCAGTATTTT. It codes for CASGGRGQTTDTQYF.

This sequence joins TRBV12-3 or TRBV12-4 and TRBJ2-7; TRBD2 matches 8 bases. Trimming cost V 2 bases and J 5 bases; bases outside gene matches: 5. The CDR3 length is 14 residues. DNA for the CDR3: TGTGCCAGCAGTTTACAGCGGGGGTCCCACGAGCAGTACTTC. Its protein is CASSLQRGSHEQYF.

The V and J genes are TRBV27 and TRBJ1-1; no clear D. Per germline, CDR1 MNHEY and CDR2 SMNVEV (reference sequence). V was cut by 0 bases and J by 2 bases, with 4 bases left in between. The length of the CDR3 is 13 residues. The CDR3 DNA follows: TGTGCCAGCAGTTTATCGGCAAACACTGAAGCTTTCTTT. Protein sequence: CASSLSANTEAFF.

A few counts support this clonotype. The chain employs TRBV5-6 and TRBJ2-2; D may be TRBD2 (6 bases). V dropped 3 bases and J dropped 6 bases, with 15 bases sitting between them. The germline V gene has CDR1 SGHDT and CDR2 YYEEEE. The CDR3 is 15 residues long. CDR3 amino acids: CASSSGLFIPGELFF. The CDR3, as DNA: TGTGCCAGCAGCTCGGGACTTTTCATCCCCGGGGAGCTGTTTTTT.

V is TRBV7-9 and J is TRBJ2-3; 7 bases match TRBD2. The CDR3 covers 13 residues. Germline assignment: CDR1 SEHNR and CDR2 FQNEAQ (reference sequence). The V and J ends lost 2 bases and 9 bases, in that order; junction bases with no gene match: 5. The DNA for the CDR3 is TGTGCCAGCAGCTTAAATGCGGGAGAGACGCAGTATTTT. It translates to CASSLNAGETQYF.

The CDR3 sequence: CASSSGLVGGEQFF. The CDR3 DNA sequence: TGTGCCAGCAGCTCAGGACTAGTCGGAGGTGAGCAGTTCTTC. The chain couples TRBV11-2 to TRBJ2-1; 7 nucleotides line up with TRBD2. Unmatched junction bases numbered 9, after V lost 4 bases and J lost 9 bases. The CDR3 runs 14 residues. Germline values: CDR1 SGHAT, CDR2 FQNNGV.

The chain links TRBV15 to TRBJ1-5; 9 bases are shared with TRBD1. The CDR3 contains 16 residues. Per the germline V gene, CDR1 is LNHNV and CDR2 is YYDKDF (reference sequence). The V segment lost 3 bases and the J segment 6 bases; nucleotides outside the gene matches: 9. The CDR3 here is CATSRMAQGAGQPQHF. The CDR3, as DNA: TGTGCCACCAGCAGGATGGCACAGGGGGCTGGTCAGCCCCAGCATTTT. Complete variable domain (other parts from reference TRBV15 and TRBJ1-5): DAMVIQNPRYQVTQFGKPVTLSCSQTLNHNVMYWYQQKSSQAPKLLFHYYDKDFNNEADTPDNFQSRRPNTSFCFLDIRSPGLGDTAMYLCATSRMAQGAGQPQHFGDGTRLSIL.

The chain's CDR3 is CASSSPGSGLAGDTQYF. In DNA form, the CDR3 reads TGTGCCAGCAGCTCTCCGGGGTCTGGACTAGCGGGAGATACGCAGTATTTT. J is TRBJ2-3 and V is TRBV7-9, with 11 bases aligning to TRBD2. There are 17 residues in the CDR3. The germline V gene has CDR1 SEHNR and CDR2 FQNEAQ (reference sequence). V was pared by 4 bases and J by 5 bases, with 11 bases of the junction left unmatched. Drawing the rest from reference TRBV7-9 and TRBJ2-3, the complete variable domain is DTGVSQNPRHKITKRGQNVTFRCDPISEHNRLYWYRQTLGQGPEFLTYFQNEAQLEKSRLLSDRFSAERPKGSFSTLEIQRTEQGDSAMYLCASSSPGSGLAGDTQYFGPGTRLTVL.

Details on this clonotype: A junction boundary mismatches the germline segment, possibly from a read error. The chain recombines TRBV12-3 or TRBV12-4 with TRBJ2-5; TRBD2 matches 7 bases. This CDR3 is 17 amino acids long. CDR3 coding DNA: TGTGCCAGCAGCCGAATCACCGCTAGCGGTCTACAAGAGACCAAGTACTTC. Translated: CASSRITASGLQETKYF.

The chain recombines TRBV3-1 with TRBJ1-1; unclear D gene. Germline CDR1 reads LGHDT; CDR2 reads YNNKEL (reference sequence). The CDR3 is made up of 14 amino acids. The V end was cut by 0 bases, the J end by 6 bases, with 11 bases between. CDR3 sequence: CASSQDLKGSEAFF. CDR3 nucleotide sequence: TGTGCCAGCAGCCAAGATTTAAAAGGGTCTGAAGCTTTCTTT.

This chain joins TRBV7-2 and TRBJ1-4; a weak D match, TRBD1 (5 bases). The CDR3 runs to 15 residues. Germline lookup yields CDR1 SGHTA and CDR2 FQGNSA. Between the trimmed V and J ends, which lost 1 base and 7 bases, there was a span of 13 bases. CDR3 loop: CASSLEGRGSEKLFF. DNA for the CDR3: TGTGCCAGCAGCTTAGAAGGGAGGGGTAGTGAAAAACTGTTTTTT.